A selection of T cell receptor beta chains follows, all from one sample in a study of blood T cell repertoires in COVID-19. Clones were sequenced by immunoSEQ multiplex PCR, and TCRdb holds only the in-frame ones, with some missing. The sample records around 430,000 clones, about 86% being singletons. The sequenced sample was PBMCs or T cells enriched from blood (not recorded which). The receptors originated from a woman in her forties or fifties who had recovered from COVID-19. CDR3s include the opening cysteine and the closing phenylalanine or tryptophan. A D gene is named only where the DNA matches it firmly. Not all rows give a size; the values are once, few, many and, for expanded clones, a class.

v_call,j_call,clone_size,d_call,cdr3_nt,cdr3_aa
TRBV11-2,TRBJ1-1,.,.,TGTGCCAGCAGCTTATCAGGGGCCACTGAAGCTTTCTTT,CASSLSGATEAFF
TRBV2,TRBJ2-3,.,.,TGTGCCAGCGGTATCCCCGGACAGCGCACAGATACGCAGTATTTT,CASGIPGQRTDTQYF
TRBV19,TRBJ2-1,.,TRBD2,TGTGCCTCGGGGGGATTAAGCTCCTACAATGAGCAGTTCTTC,CASGGLSSYNEQFF
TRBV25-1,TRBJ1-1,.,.,TGTGCCAGCAGTGAATTGGCGGGGGTTACTGAAGCTTTCTTT,CASSELAGVTEAFF
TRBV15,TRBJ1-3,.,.,TGTGCCACCAGCAGAGAGGGGACTGGGTCAGGAAACACCATATATTTT,CATSREGTGSGNTIYF
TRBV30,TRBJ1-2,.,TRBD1,TGTGCCTGGAGTCAATTAACAGGGGTGAGCTACACCTTC,CAWSQLTGVSYTF
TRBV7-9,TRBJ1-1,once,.,TGTGCCAGCAGCTTAGATGCAGGGTTTGCTTTCTTT,CASSLDAGFAFF
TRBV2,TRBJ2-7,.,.,TGTGCCAGCAGTGACAGGGGATACGAGCAGTACTTC,CASSDRGYEQYF
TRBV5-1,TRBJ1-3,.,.,TGCGCCAGCAGCCTCACAGGCTCTGGAAACACCATATATTTT,CASSLTGSGNTIYF
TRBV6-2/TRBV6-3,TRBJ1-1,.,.,TGTGCCAGCAGTCAACGGGTGAAGAACACTGAAGCTTTCTTT,CASSQRVKNTEAFF
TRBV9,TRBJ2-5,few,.,TGTGCCAGCAGCGTAAACGGGGTGACCCAGTACTTC,CASSVNGVTQYF
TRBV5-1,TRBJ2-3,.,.,TGCGCCAGCAGCTTGGCCCGGAGCAGCGGCACAGATACGCAGTATTTT,CASSLARSSGTDTQYF
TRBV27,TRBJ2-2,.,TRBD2,TGTGCCAGCGCCGTTCACATCCCTGGGACTAGCGGGGCCGGGGAGCTGTTTTTT,CASAVHIPGTSGAGELFF
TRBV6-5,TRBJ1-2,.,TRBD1,TGTGCCAGCAGCCCAGGTACGACAGGGAGCTATGGCTACACCTTC,CASSPGTTGSYGYTF
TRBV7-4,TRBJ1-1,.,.,TGTGCCAGCAGCTTTGGGGTGACAGCCACTGAAGCTTTCTTT,CASSFGVTATEAFF
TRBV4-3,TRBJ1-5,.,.,TGCGCCAGCAGCCAAGGCAGGGGAAATCAGCCCCAGCATTTT,CASSQGRGNQPQHF
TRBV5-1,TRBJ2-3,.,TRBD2,TGCGCCAGCAGCTCCGGGGGGGGCACAGATACGCAGTATTTT,CASSSGGGTDTQYF
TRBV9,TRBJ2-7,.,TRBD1,TGTGCCAGCAGCGTTAGTACGGGACAGGGCTACGAGCAGTACTTC,CASSVSTGQGYEQYF
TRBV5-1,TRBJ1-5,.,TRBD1,TGCGCCAGCAGCCTAGGGACAGGGATCAGTCAGCCCCAGCATTTT,CASSLGTGISQPQHF
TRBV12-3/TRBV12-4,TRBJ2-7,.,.,TGTGCCAGCACCTCGGGGTCCTACGAGCAGTACTTC,CASTSGSYEQYF
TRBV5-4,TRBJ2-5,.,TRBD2,TGTGCCAGCAGCTTCCCGGGGGGGCCCGGAGAGACCCAGTACTTC,CASSFPGGPGETQYF
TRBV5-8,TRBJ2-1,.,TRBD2,TGTGCCAGCAGCCAGGGGCTAGCGGGGGACAATGAGCAGTTCTTC,CASSQGLAGDNEQFF
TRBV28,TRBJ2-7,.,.,TGTGCCAGCAGTTTACCAGCAGCGACCGAGCAGTACTTC,CASSLPAATEQYF
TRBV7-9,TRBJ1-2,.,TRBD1,TGTGCCAGCAGCTTAGAAGTACAGGGGGATTATGGCTACACCTTC,CASSLEVQGDYGYTF
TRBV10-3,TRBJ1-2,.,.,TGTGCCATCAGGGAAGTTATACAGGGAACAAATGGCTACACCTTC,CAIREVIQGTNGYTF
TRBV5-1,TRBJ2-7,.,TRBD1,TGCGCCAGCAGCTTGGGGCCCGGGACAGGGAGTTACGAGCAGTACTTC,CASSLGPGTGSYEQYF
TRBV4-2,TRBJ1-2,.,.,TGTGCCAGCAGCCAAGATTTTTACACCAACTATGGCTACACCTTC,CASSQDFYTNYGYTF
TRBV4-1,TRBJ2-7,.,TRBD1,TGCGCCAGCAGCCACCAACCGGGACAGGGGTACGAGCAGTACTTC,CASSHQPGQGYEQYF
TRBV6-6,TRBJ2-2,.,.,TGTGCCAGCAGTCCTTCACACGGGACACCGAACACCGGGGAGCTGTTTTTT,CASSPSHGTPNTGELFF
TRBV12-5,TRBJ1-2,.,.,TGTGCTAGTGGTTTGGTACCAGAAAGCTATGGCTACACCTTC,CASGLVPESYGYTF
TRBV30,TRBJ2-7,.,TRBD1,TGTGCCTGGAGCCTACAGGGGAACGAGCAGTACTTC,CAWSLQGNEQYF
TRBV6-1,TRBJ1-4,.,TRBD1,TGTGCCAGCAGTGAACCGGGCAGGGGGAGTGAAAAACTGTTTTTT,CASSEPGRGSEKLFF
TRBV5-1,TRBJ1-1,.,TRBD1,TGCGCCAGCAGCACTTCACAGGGGCCCTCTTCTGAAGCTTTCTTT,CASSTSQGPSSEAFF
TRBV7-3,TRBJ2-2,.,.,TGTGCCAGCAGCTTAAATCCTGCGAACACCGGGGAGCTGTTTTTT,CASSLNPANTGELFF
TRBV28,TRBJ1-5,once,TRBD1,TGTGCCAGCAGTTGGACAGGGATTAAGGATCAGCCCCAGCATTTT,CASSWTGIKDQPQHF
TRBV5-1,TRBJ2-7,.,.,TGCGCCAGCAGCTTGGACAGTACAAGCTCCTACGAGCAGTACTTC,CASSLDSTSSYEQYF
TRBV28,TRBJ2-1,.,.,TGTGCCAGTAGAAATACAGGGTTCCCAATAAGTGAGCAGTTCTTC,CASRNTGFPISEQFF
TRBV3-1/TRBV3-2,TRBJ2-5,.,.,TGTGCCAGCAGCCGGGGGGATCGAGGGGAGACCCAGTACTTC,CASSRGDRGETQYF
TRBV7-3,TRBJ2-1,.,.,TGTGCCAGCAGCGCCTCCGGGGGGCCCAATGAGCAGTTCTTC,CASSASGGPNEQFF
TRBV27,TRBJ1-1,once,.,TGTGCCAGCAGTTTATTGACAGAACGAGCTCGAGGAGCTTTCTTT,CASSLLTERARGAFF